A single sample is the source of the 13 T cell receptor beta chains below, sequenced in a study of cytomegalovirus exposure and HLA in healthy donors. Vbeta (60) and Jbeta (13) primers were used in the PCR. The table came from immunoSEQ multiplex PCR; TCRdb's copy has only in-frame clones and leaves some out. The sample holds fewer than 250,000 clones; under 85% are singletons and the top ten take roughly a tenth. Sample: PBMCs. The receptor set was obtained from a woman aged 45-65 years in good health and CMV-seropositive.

The CDR3 reads CASSPDVETDFYGYTF. The CDR3 region has the DNA TGTGCCAGCAGCCCGGACGTGGAGACGGACTTCTATGGCTACACCTTC. This rearrangement joins TRBV9 to TRBJ1-2; D unresolved. This CDR3 contains 16 residues. V lost 4 bases, J lost 4 bases, and 20 bases lay in between. Per germline, CDR1 SGDLS and CDR2 YYNGEE. Based on the CDR3 plus reference TRBV9 and TRBJ1-2, the full variable domain is DSGVTQTPKHLITATGQRVTLRCSPRSGDLSVYWYQQSLDQGLQFLIQYYNGEERAKGNILERFSAQQFPDLHSELNLSSLELGDSALYFCASSPDVETDFYGYTFGSGTRLTVV.

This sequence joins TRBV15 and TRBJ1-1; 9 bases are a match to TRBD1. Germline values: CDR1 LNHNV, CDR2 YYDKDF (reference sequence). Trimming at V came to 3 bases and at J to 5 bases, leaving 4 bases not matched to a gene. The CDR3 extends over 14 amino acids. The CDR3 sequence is CATSRTGGKTEAFF. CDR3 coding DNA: TGTGCCACCAGCAGGACAGGGGGGAAAACTGAAGCTTTCTTT.

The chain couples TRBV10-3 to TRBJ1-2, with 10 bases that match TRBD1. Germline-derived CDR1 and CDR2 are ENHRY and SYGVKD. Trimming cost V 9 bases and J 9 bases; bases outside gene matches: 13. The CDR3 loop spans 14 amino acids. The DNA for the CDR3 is TGTGCCATAAGGGAACCGACAGGGGGCGGGAGCTACACCTTC. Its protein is CAIREPTGGGSYTF.

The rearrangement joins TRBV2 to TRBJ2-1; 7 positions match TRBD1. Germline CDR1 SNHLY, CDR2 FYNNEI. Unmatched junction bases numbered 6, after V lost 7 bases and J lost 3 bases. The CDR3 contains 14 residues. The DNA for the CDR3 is TGTGCCAGCAAGGGGGACAGTCTCTACAATGAGCAGTTCTTC. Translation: CASKGDSLYNEQFF.

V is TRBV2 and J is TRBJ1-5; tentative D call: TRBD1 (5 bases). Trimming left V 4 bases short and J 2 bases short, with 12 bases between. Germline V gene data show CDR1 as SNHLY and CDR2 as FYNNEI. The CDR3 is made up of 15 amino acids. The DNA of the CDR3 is TGTGCCAGCAGTGCTAGACTCAGGGGCAATCAGCCCCAGCATTTT. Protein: CASSARLRGNQPQHF.

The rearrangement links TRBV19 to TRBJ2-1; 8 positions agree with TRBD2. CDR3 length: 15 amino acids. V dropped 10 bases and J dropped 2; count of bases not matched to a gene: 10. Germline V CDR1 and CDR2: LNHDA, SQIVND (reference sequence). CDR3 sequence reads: CAISPGGAAYNEQFF. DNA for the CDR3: TGTGCCATTAGCCCCGGGGGGGCCGCCTACAATGAGCAGTTCTTC.

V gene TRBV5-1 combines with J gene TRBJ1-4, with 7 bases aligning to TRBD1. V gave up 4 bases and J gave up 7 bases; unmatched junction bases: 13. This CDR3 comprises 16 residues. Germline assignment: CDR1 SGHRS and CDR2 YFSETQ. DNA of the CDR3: TGCGCCAGCAGCCGCGCGACCCAGGGGGGAGGTGAAAAACTGTTTTTT. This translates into CASSRATQGGGEKLFF.

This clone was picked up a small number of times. The CDR3 coding sequence is TGTGCCTGGAGAGTGGGGACAGGGGGCGGAAATGGCTACACCTTC. It translates to CAWRVGTGGGNGYTF. The V and J genes are TRBV30 and TRBJ1-2; 12 bases fit TRBD1. The germline V gene encodes CDR1 GTSNPN and CDR2 SVGIG (reference sequence). The CDR3 sequence is 15 residues long. J lost 6 bases, V lost 3 bases, and 8 bases had no gene match.

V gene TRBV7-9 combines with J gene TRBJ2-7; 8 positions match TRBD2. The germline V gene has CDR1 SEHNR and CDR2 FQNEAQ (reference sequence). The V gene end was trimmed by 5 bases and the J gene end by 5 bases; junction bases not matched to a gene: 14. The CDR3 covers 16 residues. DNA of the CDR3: TGTGCCAGCAGCGTGGGAGCCGGGACTAGACACCACGAGCAGTACTTC. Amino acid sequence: CASSVGAGTRHHEQYF.

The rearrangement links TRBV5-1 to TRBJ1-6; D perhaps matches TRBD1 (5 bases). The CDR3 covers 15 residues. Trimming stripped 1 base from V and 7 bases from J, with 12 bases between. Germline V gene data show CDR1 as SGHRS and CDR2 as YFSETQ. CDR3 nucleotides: TGCGCCAGCAGCTTGTCGCAGGGTTTGAATTCACCCCTCCACTTT. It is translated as CASSLSQGLNSPLHF.

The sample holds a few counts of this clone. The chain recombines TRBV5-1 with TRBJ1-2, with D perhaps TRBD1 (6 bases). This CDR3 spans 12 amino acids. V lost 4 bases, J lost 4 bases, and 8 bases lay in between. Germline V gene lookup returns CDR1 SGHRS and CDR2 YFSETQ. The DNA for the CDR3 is TGCGCCAGCAGCCCACAGGGCTATGGCTACACCTTC. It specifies CASSPQGYGYTF.

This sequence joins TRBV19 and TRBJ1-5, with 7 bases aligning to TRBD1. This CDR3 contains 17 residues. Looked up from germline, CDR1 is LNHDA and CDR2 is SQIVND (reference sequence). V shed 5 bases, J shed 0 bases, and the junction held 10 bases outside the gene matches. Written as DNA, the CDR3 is TGTGCCAGTAGTGAACGGGGCAGGGGGATTAGCAATCAGCCCCAGCATTTT. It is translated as CASSERGRGISNQPQHF.

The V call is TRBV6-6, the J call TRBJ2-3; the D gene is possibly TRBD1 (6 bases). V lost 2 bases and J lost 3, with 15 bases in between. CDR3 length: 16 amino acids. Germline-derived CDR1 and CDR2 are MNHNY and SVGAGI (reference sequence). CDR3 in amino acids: CASSYPQGRATDTQYF. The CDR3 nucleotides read TGTGCCAGCAGTTACCCCCAGGGGCGGGCTACAGATACGCAGTATTTT.